A single sample gave rise to the 5 T cell receptor beta chains below, sequenced in a study of early T cells in non-severe SARS-CoV-2 infection. Each CDR3 protein gets one entry after TCRdb re-called the 5' RACE reads with MiXCR. The table lists approximately 56,000 distinct CDR3 sequences, about 14% of them singletons. The specimen comprised whole blood, sampled at baseline. The receptors were sampled from an adult who was a healthcare worker with PCR-confirmed SARS-CoV-2 infection or an uninfected control (not recorded which).

This clonotype occurred a few times. The V call is TRBV11-1, the J call TRBJ2-1, with TRBD1 matching over 7 bases. Germline lookup yields CDR1 SGHAT and CDR2 FQDESV (reference sequence). V gave up 5 bases and J gave up 6 bases; unmatched junction bases: 13. The CDR3 is 16 residues long. CDR3 sequence (DNA): TGTGCCAGCAGCCCAAGAAAGGAAGGGGGCATCAATGAGCAGTTCTTC. It codes for CASSPRKEGGINEQFF.

The CDR3 DNA sequence: TGTGCCAGCAGCAGGAGGCTAGCGGGAGTCGTGGATACGCAGTATTTT. Amino acid sequence: CASSRRLAGVVDTQYF. The chain is built from TRBV13 and TRBJ2-3; 10 positions match TRBD2. Unmatched junction bases numbered 11, after V lost 5 bases and J lost 6 bases. The germline V gene encodes CDR1 PRHDT and CDR2 FYEKMQ (reference sequence). This CDR3 contains 16 residues.

Only a few counts were recorded for this clonotype. The chain links TRBV10-2 to TRBJ2-3, with D hard to call. Germline-derived CDR1 and CDR2 are WSHSY and SAAADI. V lost 2 bases to trimming and J lost 2 bases, with 5 bases between them. The CDR3 extends over 13 amino acids. The CDR3: CASSEIYTDTQYF. For the CDR3, the DNA is TGCGCCAGCAGTGAGATCTACACAGATACGCAGTATTTT.

The chain recombines TRBV28 with TRBJ2-1; TRBD2 matches at 7 bases. The CDR3 runs 15 residues. Germline V CDR1 and CDR2: MDHEN, SYDVKM. V gave up 7 bases and J gave up 5 bases; unmatched junction bases: 11. The CDR3 DNA reads as TGTGCCAGCACCGACCCGGGACTACCCGACAATGAGCAGTTCTTC. The encoded protein is CASTDPGLPDNEQFF.

This clonotype has a count of ten or more. The J gene is TRBJ2-1, the V gene TRBV5-1; the D gene is possibly TRBD2 (5 bases). Per germline, CDR1 SGHRS and CDR2 YFSETQ. V lost 2 bases and J lost 8, with 17 bases in between. This CDR3 is built from 15 residues. CDR3 bases: TGCGCCAGCAGCTTCGCTGGAGGTCCCCTCCATGAGCAGTTCTTC. Amino acids: CASSFAGGPLHEQFF.